These T cell receptor beta chains were read from a single sample in a study of T cells in Graves' hyperthyroidism and ophthalmopathy. Each CDR3 protein is one row after TCRdb ran MiXCR on the multiplex PCR reads. The top ten clones hold roughly 20% of a sample with roughly 380,000 distinct CDR3 sequences, 13% of them seen once. Material: blood. The receptor source for this set is a man aged 25 to 45 with Graves' hyperthyroidism that later progressed to Graves' ophthalmopathy. CDR3s leave out the opening cysteine and the closing phenylalanine or tryptophan. Each record gives: J gene, V gene, clone size, CDR3 protein. The size field is filled for only some rows; it gives once, few, many or a size class.

TRBJ2-1	TRBV28	.	ASSPGQGFHEQF
TRBJ1-3	TRBV6-6	.	ASSYNAAGNTIY
TRBJ1-5	TRBV5-1	few	ASSLGQGMDQPQH
TRBJ2-3	TRBV5-6	many	ASREGLAGSFDTQY
TRBJ2-1	TRBV18	few	ASSPPGGVQRYEQF
TRBJ2-5	TRBV2	many	ASTQDESYQETQY
TRBJ1-2	TRBV5-1	many	ASSSTASGYGYT
TRBJ2-5	TRBV5-4	.	ASSLIGGREHQETQY
TRBJ1-1	TRBV12-3/TRBV12-4	many	ASSSESPGAF
TRBJ1-5	TRBV5-6	.	ASSLGRGRNQPQH
TRBJ1-6	TRBV27	few	ASSRQGNSPLH
TRBJ2-1	TRBV7-6	many	ASSLGSAGGYNEQF
TRBJ2-2	TRBV20-1	once	SATDAGRGGTGELF
TRBJ1-3	TRBV6-5	many	ASSYRGRGYSGNTIY
TRBJ2-5	TRBV2	many	ASARVAQETQY
TRBJ2-3	TRBV9	.	ASSVGGPSTDTQY